Below, 23 T cell receptor beta chains from the same sample are listed, as sequenced in a study of spatial heterogeneity in lung cancer. Overall study findings and caveats: The study found that expanded intratumoral alpha and beta TCR counts tracked tumor mutation counts.

TCRdb ran MiXCR on the 5' RACE reads and lists one entry per CDR3 protein. The repertoire holds over 15,000 distinct CDR3 sequences, around 6.2% seen once, with around 7% in the top ten. The time point was: sample taken at primary tumor resection. These receptors have no identified antigens. Sequencing used lung tumor tissue, obtained at surgery. These receptors all come from a male donor with early-stage non-small cell lung cancer.

Comments on this clonotype: This beta chain is a stray read from a library made for alpha chains; its abundance is not meaningful. The gene calls are TRBV11-2 and TRBJ1-1, with TRBD1 matching 9 bases. The V gene end was trimmed by 1 base and the J gene end by 6 bases; junction bases not matched to a gene: 12. Germline V lookup: CDR1 SGHAT, CDR2 FQNNGV. This CDR3 region has 17 residues. In DNA form, the CDR3 reads TGTGCCAGCAGCTTAGCCCCCTCGACAGGGGGAGACCCTGAAGCTTTCTTT. It codes for CASSLAPSTGGDPEAFF.

This clonotype was counted ten times or more. This beta chain turned up in a library designed for alpha chains; as an off-target read, its abundance says little. The CDR3 sequence is CASGSYRVSTQPQHF. The DNA for the CDR3 is TGTGCCAGCGGTAGTTACAGGGTTTCGACTCAGCCCCAGCATTTT. The gene calls are TRBV12-3 or TRBV12-4 and TRBJ1-5, with a tentative D call TRBD1 (6 bases). The CDR3 contains 15 residues. V lost 8 bases and J 6 bases, leaving 20 bases between the germline ends.

This clonotype appeared a few times. The library was prepared for alpha chains; this beta chain is a stray read, so its frequency means little. V and J are TRBV3-1 and TRBJ2-5, with 9 bases fitting TRBD1. The CDR3 totals 13 residues. V lost 4 bases and J lost 5; bases outside the gene matches: 2. Germline assignment: CDR1 LGHDT and CDR2 YNNKEL (reference sequence). The CDR3 loop reads CASSPTGGETQYF. The CDR3 DNA follows: TGTGCCAGCAGCCCGACAGGGGGGGAGACCCAGTACTTC.

This clonotype was observed at least ten times. Little can be read into the size of this beta chain, an off-target read in a library designed for alpha chains. The chain carries TRBV6-1 and TRBJ2-2; no reliable D call. Germline V gives CDR1 MNHNS, CDR2 SASEGT. Between the trimmed V and J ends, which lost 4 bases and 7 bases, there was a span of 13 bases. The length of the CDR3 is 14 residues. The CDR3 coding sequence is TGTGCCAGCAGTGTCACCCACGGGCTCGGGGAGCTGTTTTTT. Translation gives CASSVTHGLGELFF.

This clonotype was recorded at least ten times. In a library made to pick up alpha chains, this beta chain is a stray read with a size that means little. This chain joins TRBV7-6 and TRBJ1-6, with TRBD1 identical over 7 bases. The CDR3 spans 16 residues. V lost 1 base and J lost 7; bases outside the gene matches: 7. The germline gives CDR1 SGHVS, CDR2 FNYEAQ. CDR3 in amino acids: CASSLGNRGGNSPLHF. In DNA form, the CDR3 reads TGTGCCAGCAGCTTAGGAAACAGGGGCGGCAATTCACCCCTCCACTTT.

In this sample, this clonotype turned up many times. Within a library made for alpha chains, this beta chain is off target, and its count is uninformative. The chain employs TRBV20-1 and TRBJ1-1; D may be TRBD1 (6 bases). V lost 4 bases to trimming and J lost 4 bases, with 16 bases between them. CDR1 and CDR2 from the germline V gene are DFQATT and SNEGSKA (reference sequence). The CDR3 loop spans 14 amino acids. CDR3 DNA: TGCAGTGCTATCCTTGGACGGGGGGCCACTGAAGCTTTCTTT. Protein sequence: CSAILGRGATEAFF.

This clonotype was recorded at least ten times. The library was prepared for alpha chains; this beta chain is a stray read, so its frequency means little. CDR3 sequence (DNA): TGTGCCAGCAGTGCAGGGTCAGCTAATGAAAAACTGTTTTTT. Amino acid sequence: CASSAGSANEKLFF. The chain combines TRBV6-5 with TRBJ1-4; D perhaps matches TRBD1 (5 bases). The CDR3 has 14 amino acids. V was trimmed by 5 bases and J by 3 bases, leaving 10 bases between them. CDR1 and CDR2 from the germline V gene are MNHEY and SVGAGI.

Ten or more counts support this clonotype. This beta chain is a stray read from a library made for alpha chains; its abundance is not meaningful. The gene calls are TRBV20-1 and TRBJ2-3; D unresolved. The V gene lost 5 bases and the J gene lost 0 bases, with 3 bases spanning the gap. The CDR3 sequence is 11 residues long. Germline V gene data show CDR1 as DFQATT and CDR2 as SNEGSKA (reference sequence). The CDR3 region has the DNA TGCAGTGCTCTGAGCACAGATACGCAGTATTTT. It specifies CSALSTDTQYF.

This clonotype appeared a few times. The size of this beta chain means little, since it is a stray read in a library made for alpha chains. The gene calls are TRBV5-5 and TRBJ1-1; D is unresolved. V was shortened by 0 bases and J by 1 base, with 4 bases between the two germline ends. This CDR3 is 13 amino acids long. Germline loops: CDR1 SGHKS, CDR2 YYEKEE (reference sequence). The CDR3 nucleotides read TGTGCCAGCAGCTTGGAAGGGAACACTGAAGCTTTCTTT. Translated: CASSLEGNTEAFF.

This clonotype was recorded many times. Being off target in a library aimed at alpha chains, this beta chain has a size of little meaning. This chain connects TRBV29-1 to TRBJ2-7; 7 nucleotides agree with TRBD1. The germline gives CDR1 SQVTM, CDR2 ANQGSEA. The CDR3 covers 13 residues. Trimming removed 3 bases from V and 3 bases from J; junction bases left unmatched: 5. The CDR3 DNA follows: TGCAGCGTTGAGAAGGCAGGGGGCTACGAGCAGTACTTC. Translated, it gives CSVEKAGGYEQYF.

This clonotype showed up many times. This beta chain lies outside the target of a library built for alpha chains; its clone size means little. The DNA of the CDR3 is TGTGCCAGCAGCCCAAGGCTGAACACTGAAGCTTTCTTT. Amino acid sequence: CASSPRLNTEAFF. The rearrangement links TRBV7-2 to TRBJ1-1, with D hard to call. This CDR3 contains 13 residues. Deletions cut 5 bases from V and 0 bases from J, with 7 bases between. Germline V CDR1 and CDR2: SGHTA, FQGNSA.

This clonotype was recorded many times. This beta chain was picked up by a library intended for alpha chains and is off target, so its count carries little meaning. The chain is built from TRBV3-1 and TRBJ1-6; no clear D. With 3 bases removed from V and 5 bases from J, the gap between germline ends came to 5 bases. Looked up from germline, CDR1 is LGHDT and CDR2 is YNNKEL (reference sequence). This CDR3 has 13 residues. Written as DNA, the CDR3 is TGTGCCAGCAGCCAGGGAAATAATTCACCCCTCCACTTT. This translates into CASSQGNNSPLHF.

This clonotype was picked up many times. This beta chain is an unintended read in a library built for alpha chains; its size means little. V gene TRBV29-1 combines with J gene TRBJ2-3; D possibly corresponds to TRBD2 (5 bases). Trimming cost V 5 bases and J 3 bases, with 18 bases left between them. In germline, CDR1 is SQVTM, CDR2 ANQGSEA. The length of the CDR3 is 15 residues. The DNA for the CDR3 is TGCAGCGTTCTTTTGCCGAGGGCTGGGACAGATACGCAGTATTTT. Its translation: CSVLLPRAGTDTQYF.

This clonotype was counted at least ten times. A junction end diverges from the germline sequence, so it may reflect a read error. This beta chain lies outside the target of a library built for alpha chains; its clone size means little. The V gene is TRBV7-8, the J gene TRBJ2-3; a possible D gene is TRBD2 (5 bases). The germline gives CDR1 SGHVS, CDR2 FQNEAQ. The CDR3 runs 13 residues. The CDR3 protein is CASTLGRTDTQYF. The CDR3 DNA sequence: TGTGCCAGCACCTTAGGGAGAACAGATACGCAGTATTTT.

As to this clonotype: Since the library was made to target alpha chains, this beta chain is a stray read and its abundance is not meaningful. The chain employs TRBV18 and TRBJ1-4; 9 nucleotides line up with TRBD1. With V trimmed by 6 bases and J by 7 bases, 9 bases remained unmatched. Germline CDR1 KGHSH, CDR2 LQKENI. The CDR3 totals 15 residues. The CDR3 is CASSPRTGDGEKLFF. In DNA, the CDR3 is TGTGCCAGCTCGCCAAGGACAGGGGACGGTGAAAAACTGTTTTTT.

Concerning this clonotype itself: This beta chain is an off-target read within a library intended for alpha chains, so its frequency means little. This chain joins TRBV5-1 and TRBJ2-5, with D uncertain. The CDR3 runs 14 residues. Germline assignment: CDR1 SGHRS and CDR2 YFSETQ. Trimming took off 4 bases at V and 2 bases at J, with 12 bases between the two ends. CDR3 residues: CASSLGQEQETQYF. DNA of the CDR3: TGCGCCAGCAGCCTTGGGCAAGAACAAGAGACCCAGTACTTC.

There are many counts of this clonotype. In a library made to pick up alpha chains, this beta chain is a stray read with a size that means little. The rearrangement links TRBV5-1 to TRBJ1-2; 7 bases map to TRBD1. Trimming took 6 bases from V and 4 from J; bases not matched to a gene: 0. Looked up from germline, CDR1 is SGHRS and CDR2 is YFSETQ. The length of the CDR3 is 11 residues. The CDR3 spells CASKGAYGYTF. CDR3 bases: TGCGCCAGCAAGGGGGCCTATGGCTACACCTTC.

A word on this clonotype: This beta chain represents an off-target read in a library built for alpha chains; its size is of limited meaning. The genes are TRBV7-6 and TRBJ1-1, with 8 nucleotides matching TRBD1. The CDR3 totals 14 residues. Germline V gene lookup returns CDR1 SGHVS and CDR2 FNYEAQ. Unmatched junction bases numbered 7, after V lost 5 bases and J lost 5 bases. For the CDR3, the DNA is TGTGCCAGCAGCCCCCAGGGGGCTCGGACTGAAGCTTTCTTT. It is translated as CASSPQGARTEAFF.

This clonotype was counted many times. Found in a library prepared for alpha chains, this beta chain is an off-target read, and its abundance has little meaning. The chain has TRBV28 and TRBJ1-5, with D possibly being TRBD1 (5 bases). Trimming left V 8 bases short and J 7 bases short, with 18 bases between. The CDR3 is 14 residues long. CDR1 is MDHEN and CDR2 is SYDVKM in the germline V gene. This chain's CDR3 is CASLLGGSRQPQHF. The CDR3 DNA reads as TGTGCCAGCCTATTGGGGGGGTCACGCCAGCCCCAGCATTTT.

This clonotype was detected many times. A library made for alpha chains picked up this beta chain off target, so its size means little. CDR3 nucleotide sequence: TGTGCCAGCAGTTATGGGATAACTAACTATGGCTACACCTTC. Residues: CASSYGITNYGYTF. V and J are TRBV28 and TRBJ1-2; D is uncertain. Germline values: CDR1 MDHEN, CDR2 SYDVKM. V was pared by 4 bases and J by 0 bases, with 9 bases between. This CDR3 is built from 14 residues.

About this clonotype: For a library built for alpha chains, this beta chain is a stray read; little rests on its size. The chain links TRBV3-1 to TRBJ1-2; a possible D gene is TRBD1 (5 bases). CDR1 LGHDT and CDR2 YNNKEL come from the germline V gene (reference sequence). The V and J ends lost 7 bases and 0 bases respectively, with 18 bases between them. The CDR3 loop spans 16 amino acids. CDR3 amino acids: CASTQRGTQANYGYTF. The DNA for the CDR3 is TGTGCCAGCACCCAGCGAGGGACCCAAGCTAACTATGGCTACACCTTC.

In this sample, this clonotype turned up many times. Little can be read into the size of this beta chain, an off-target read in a library designed for alpha chains. The chain uses TRBV27 and TRBJ1-2, with a weak D call TRBD1 (6 bases). Per germline, CDR1 MNHEY and CDR2 SMNVEV (reference sequence). CDR3 length: 17 residues. Trimming cost V 1 base and J 3 bases, with 18 bases left between them. CDR3 DNA: TGTGCCAGCAGTTTATTTTCCGGACAGACCACCTACTATGGCTACACCTTC. Its translation is CASSLFSGQTTYYGYTF.

As for this clonotype: Being off target in a library aimed at alpha chains, this beta chain has a size of little meaning. The chain couples TRBV12-5 to TRBJ1-5; maybe TRBD1 (5 bases). This CDR3 has 16 residues. Deletions cut 7 bases from V and 4 bases from J, with 20 bases between. Germline CDR1 LGHNT, CDR2 FRNRAP. The CDR3 region is CASAPGRQGGNQPQHF. CDR3 DNA sequence: TGTGCTAGTGCCCCGGGCCGGCAGGGAGGGAATCAGCCCCAGCATTTT.